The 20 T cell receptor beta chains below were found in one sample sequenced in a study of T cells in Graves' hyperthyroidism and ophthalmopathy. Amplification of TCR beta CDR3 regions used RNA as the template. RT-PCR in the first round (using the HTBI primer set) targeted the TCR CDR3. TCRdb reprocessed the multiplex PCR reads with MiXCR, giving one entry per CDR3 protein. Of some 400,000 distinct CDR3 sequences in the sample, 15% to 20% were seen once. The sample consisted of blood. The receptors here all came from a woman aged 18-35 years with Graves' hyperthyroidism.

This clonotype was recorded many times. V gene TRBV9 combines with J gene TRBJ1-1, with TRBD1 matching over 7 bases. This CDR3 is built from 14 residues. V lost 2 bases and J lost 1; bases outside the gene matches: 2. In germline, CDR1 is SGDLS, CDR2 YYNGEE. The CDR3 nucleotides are TGTGCCAGCAGCGTCGGGACAGCGAACACTGAAGCTTTCTTT. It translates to CASSVGTANTEAFF. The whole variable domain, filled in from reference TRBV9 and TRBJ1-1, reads DSGVTQTPKHLITATGQRVTLRCSPRSGDLSVYWYQQSLDQGLQFLIQYYNGEERAKGNILERFSAQQFPDLHSELNLSSLELGDSALYFCASSVGTANTEAFFGQGTRLTVV.

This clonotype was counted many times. CDR3 amino acids: CASSLVLARDVYGYTF. CDR3 coding DNA: TGTGCCAGCAGCTTAGTCCTTGCCCGGGACGTCTATGGCTACACCTTC. V gene TRBV7-9 combines with J gene TRBJ1-2, with D possibly TRBD1 on 5 matching bases. Germline loops: CDR1 SEHNR, CDR2 FQNEAQ (reference sequence). CDR3 length equals 16 residues. V lost 1 base to trimming and J lost 4 bases, with 16 bases between them. Supplemented by reference TRBV7-9 and TRBJ1-2, the full variable domain reads DTGVSQNPRHKITKRGQNVTFRCDPISEHNRLYWYRQTLGQGPEFLTYFQNEAQLEKSRLLSDRFSAERPKGSFSTLEIQRTEQGDSAMYLCASSLVLARDVYGYTFGSGTRLTVV.

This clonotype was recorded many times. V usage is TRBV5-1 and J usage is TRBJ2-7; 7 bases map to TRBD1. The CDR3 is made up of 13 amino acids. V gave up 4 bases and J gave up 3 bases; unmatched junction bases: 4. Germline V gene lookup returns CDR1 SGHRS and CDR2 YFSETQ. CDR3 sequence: CASSMDRSYEQYF. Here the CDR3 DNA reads TGCGCCAGCAGCATGGACAGGAGCTACGAGCAGTACTTC.

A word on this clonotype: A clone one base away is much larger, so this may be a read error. The CDR3 bases are TGCAGTGCTATGAGGGAAGAGACCCAGTACTTC. Translated: CSAMREETQYF. The V call is TRBV20-1, the J call TRBJ2-5; weak D call: TRBD2 (5 bases). The length of the CDR3 is 11 residues. Trimming cost V 4 bases and J 3 bases, with 6 bases left between them. Looked up from germline, CDR1 is DFQATT and CDR2 is SNEGSKA (reference sequence).

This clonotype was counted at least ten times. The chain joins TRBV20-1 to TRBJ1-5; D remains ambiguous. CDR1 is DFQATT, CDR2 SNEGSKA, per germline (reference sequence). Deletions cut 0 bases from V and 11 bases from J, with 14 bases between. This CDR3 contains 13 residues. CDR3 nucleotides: TGCAGTGCTAGAGATCCTATAGAGTTGTCCCAGCATTTT. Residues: CSARDPIELSQHF.

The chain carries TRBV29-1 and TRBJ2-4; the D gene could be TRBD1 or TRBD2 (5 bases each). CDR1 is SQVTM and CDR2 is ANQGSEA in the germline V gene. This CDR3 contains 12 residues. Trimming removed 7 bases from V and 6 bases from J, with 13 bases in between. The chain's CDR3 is CSGIGDGNIQYF. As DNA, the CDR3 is TGCAGCGGGATAGGGGACGGAAACATTCAGTACTTC. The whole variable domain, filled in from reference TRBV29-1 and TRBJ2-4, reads SAVISQKPSRDICQRGTSLTIQCQVDSQVTMMFWYRQQPGQSLTLIATANQGSEATYESGFVIDKFPISRPNLTFSTLTVSNMSPEDSSIYLCSGIGDGNIQYFGAGTRLSVL.

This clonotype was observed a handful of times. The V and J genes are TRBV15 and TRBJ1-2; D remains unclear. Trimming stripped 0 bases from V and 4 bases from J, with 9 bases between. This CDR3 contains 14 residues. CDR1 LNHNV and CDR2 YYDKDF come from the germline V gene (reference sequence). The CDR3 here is CATSRDITGYGYTF. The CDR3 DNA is TGTGCCACCAGCAGAGATATAACGGGCTATGGCTACACCTTC. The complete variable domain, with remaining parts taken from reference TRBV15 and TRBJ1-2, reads DAMVIQNPRYQVTQFGKPVTLSCSQTLNHNVMYWYQQKSSQAPKLLFHYYDKDFNNEADTPDNFQSRRPNTSFCFLDIRSPGLGDTAMYLCATSRDITGYGYTFGSGTRLTVV.

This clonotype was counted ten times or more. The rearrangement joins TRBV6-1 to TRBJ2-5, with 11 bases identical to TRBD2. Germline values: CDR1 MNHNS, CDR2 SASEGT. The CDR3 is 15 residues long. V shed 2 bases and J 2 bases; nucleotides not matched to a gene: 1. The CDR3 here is CASSETSGGQETQYF. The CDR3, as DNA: TGTGCCAGCAGTGAAACTAGCGGGGGACAAGAGACCCAGTACTTC.

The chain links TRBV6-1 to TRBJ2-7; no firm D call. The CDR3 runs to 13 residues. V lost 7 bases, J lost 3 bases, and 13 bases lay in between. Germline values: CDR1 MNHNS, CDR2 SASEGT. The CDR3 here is CASTPLRNYEQYF. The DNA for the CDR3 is TGTGCCAGCACCCCCCTACGTAACTACGAGCAGTACTTC.

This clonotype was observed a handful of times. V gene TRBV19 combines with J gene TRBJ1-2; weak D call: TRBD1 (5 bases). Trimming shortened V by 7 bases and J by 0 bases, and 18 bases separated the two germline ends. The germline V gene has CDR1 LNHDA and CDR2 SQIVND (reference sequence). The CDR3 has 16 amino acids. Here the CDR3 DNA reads TGTGCCAGTAAAAAGATGACCGACAGAACTAACTATGGCTACACCTTC. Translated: CASKKMTDRTNYGYTF.

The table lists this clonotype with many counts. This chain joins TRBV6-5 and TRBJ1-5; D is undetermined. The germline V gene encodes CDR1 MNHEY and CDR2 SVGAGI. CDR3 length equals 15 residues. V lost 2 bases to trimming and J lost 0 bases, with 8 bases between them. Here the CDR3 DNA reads TGTGCCAGCAGTTACAGGCAGGATAGCAATCAGCCCCAGCATTTT. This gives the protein CASSYRQDSNQPQHF.

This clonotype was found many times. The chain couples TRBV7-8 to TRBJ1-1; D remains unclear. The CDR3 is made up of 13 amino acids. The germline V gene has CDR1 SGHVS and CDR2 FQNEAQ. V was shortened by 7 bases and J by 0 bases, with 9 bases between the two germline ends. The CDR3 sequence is CASKQILNTEAFF. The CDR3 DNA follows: TGTGCCAGCAAGCAGATTCTGAACACTGAAGCTTTCTTT.

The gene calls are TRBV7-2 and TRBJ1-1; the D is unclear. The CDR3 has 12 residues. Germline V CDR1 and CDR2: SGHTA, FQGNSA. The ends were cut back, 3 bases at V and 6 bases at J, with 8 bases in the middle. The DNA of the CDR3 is TGTGCCAGCAGCTTCAGCGTCGCTGAAGCTTTCTTT. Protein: CASSFSVAEAFF.

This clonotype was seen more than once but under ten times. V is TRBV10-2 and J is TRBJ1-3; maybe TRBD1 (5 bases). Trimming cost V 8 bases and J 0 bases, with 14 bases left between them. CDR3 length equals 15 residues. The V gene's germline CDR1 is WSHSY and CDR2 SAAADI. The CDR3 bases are TGCGCCAGCGGCCGGGACGTGGTCTCTGGAAACACCATATATTTT. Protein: CASGRDVVSGNTIYF.

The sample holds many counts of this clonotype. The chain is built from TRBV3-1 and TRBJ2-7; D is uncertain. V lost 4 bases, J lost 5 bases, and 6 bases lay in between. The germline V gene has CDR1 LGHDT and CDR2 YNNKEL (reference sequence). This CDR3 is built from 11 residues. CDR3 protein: CASSLLDEQYF. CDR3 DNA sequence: TGTGCCAGCAGCCTTCTCGACGAGCAGTACTTC.

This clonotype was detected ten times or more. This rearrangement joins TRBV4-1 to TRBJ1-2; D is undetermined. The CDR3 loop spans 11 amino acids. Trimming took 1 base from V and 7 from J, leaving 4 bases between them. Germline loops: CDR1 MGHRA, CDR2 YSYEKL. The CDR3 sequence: CASSQVGGYTF. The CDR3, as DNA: TGCGCCAGCAGCCAAGTAGGTGGCTACACCTTC.

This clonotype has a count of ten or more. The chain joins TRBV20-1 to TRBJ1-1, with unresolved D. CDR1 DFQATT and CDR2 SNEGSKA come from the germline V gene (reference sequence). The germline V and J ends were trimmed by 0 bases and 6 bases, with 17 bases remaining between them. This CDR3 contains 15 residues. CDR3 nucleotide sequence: TGCAGTGCTAGAGATGGCAGACAATTTCCTCCTGAAGCTTTCTTT. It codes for CSARDGRQFPPEAFF.

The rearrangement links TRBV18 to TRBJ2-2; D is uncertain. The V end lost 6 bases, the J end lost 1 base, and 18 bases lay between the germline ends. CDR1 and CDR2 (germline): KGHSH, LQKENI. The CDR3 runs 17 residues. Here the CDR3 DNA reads TGTGCCAGCTCCCCTGGAACCCCGGGCCTGAACACCGGGGAGCTGTTTTTT. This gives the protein CASSPGTPGLNTGELFF. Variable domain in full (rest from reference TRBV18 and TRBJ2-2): NAGVMQNPRHLVRRRGQEARLRCSPMKGHSHVYWYRQLPEEGLKFMVYLQKENIIDESGMPKERFSAEFPKEGPSILRIQQVVRGDSAAYFCASSPGTPGLNTGELFFGEGSRLTVL.

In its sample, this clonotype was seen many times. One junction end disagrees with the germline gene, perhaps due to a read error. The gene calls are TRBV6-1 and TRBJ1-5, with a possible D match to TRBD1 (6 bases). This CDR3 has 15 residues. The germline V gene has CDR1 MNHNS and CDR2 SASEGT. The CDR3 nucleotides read TGTGCCAGCAGTGGTAACAGGGCTAGCGATCAGCCCCAGCATTTT. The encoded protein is CASSGNRASDQPQHF.

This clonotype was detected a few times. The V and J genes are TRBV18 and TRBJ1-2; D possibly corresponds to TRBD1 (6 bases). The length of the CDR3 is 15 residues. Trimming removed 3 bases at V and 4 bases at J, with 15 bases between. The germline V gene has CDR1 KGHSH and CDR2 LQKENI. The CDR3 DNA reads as TGTGCCAGCTCACCCGAGACAGGCGTCCCCTATGGCTACACCTTC. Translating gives CASSPETGVPYGYTF.